The 3 T cell receptor beta chains reported below all come from one sample, sequenced in a study of CD8 T cells in ankylosing spondylitis. TCRdb redid the calling of the 5' RACE reads with MiXCR, one entry per CDR3 protein. There are about 280,000 distinct CDR3 sequences in the sample; 15% to 20% occur only once, and around 7.8% lies in the top ten. Sequenced material: blood, either unsorted or a sorted T cell fraction (not recorded which). These receptors were taken from a male donor with ankylosing spondylitis or in good health (not recorded which).

The CDR3 DNA sequence: TGTGCCACCAGCCCTATTGGAACAGGGATCTACGAGCAGTACGTC. It is translated as CATSPIGTGIYEQYV. This chain connects TRBV15 to TRBJ2-7; D might be TRBD1 (6 bases). The CDR3 extends over 15 amino acids. Trimming shortened V by 5 bases and J by 3 bases, and 17 bases separated the two germline ends. The germline V gene has CDR1 LNHNV and CDR2 YYDKDF (reference sequence).

This clonotype came up many times. The chain recombines TRBV20-1 with TRBJ1-5; D is perhaps TRBD1 (6 bases). Germline-derived CDR1 and CDR2 are DFQATT and SNEGSKA (reference sequence). The CDR3 has 14 amino acids. V was clipped by 3 bases and J by 7 bases, with 16 bases between them. CDR3 bases: TGCAGTGCTAGGAGAAGGGGGAAACTCCAGCCCCAGCATTTT. The encoded protein is CSARRRGKLQPQHF.

This clonotype was recorded many times. This rearrangement joins TRBV5-1 to TRBJ1-1; D is uncertain. CDR3 length: 11 amino acids. V was clipped by 6 bases and J by 3 bases, with 6 bases between them. Per the germline V gene, CDR1 is SGHRS and CDR2 is YFSETQ. The CDR3 sequence is CASISDTEAFF. The CDR3 DNA sequence: TGCGCCAGCATCTCTGACACTGAAGCTTTCTTT.